This TCR beta chain was sequenced during a study of blood T cell repertoires in COVID-19 (dated by TCRdb to the early 2020s). Broadly, across the study: Samples covering the acute and convalescent phases of COVID-19 were provided by collaborators in the United States, Italy and Spain. The sample metadata nearly always contained a de-identified subject ID, COVID-19 status, age in years and sex. Deeply sampled blood TCRbeta repertoires from subjects exposed to, actively infected with, or recovered from COVID-19 were included in the dataset. The prospective study material was composed of cDNA or gDNA derived from T cells, B-cell-depleted T cells, or PBMCs. The repertoires were released in a freely available public database meant as a resource for research on the immune response to SARS-CoV-2. Samples came from the ongoing ImmuneRACE study (first 160 participants) plus 1,254 subjects from 6 global collaborators. Where HLA class I and class II types were available, the types were taken from metadata supplied by the sample provider, not from assay-based typing.

The immunoSEQ Assay, a bias-controlled multiplex PCR, was used to amplify TCRbeta CDR3 regions from genomic DNA. In the paper's pipeline: The number of nucleated cells in each sample was estimated from the amplification of reference gene primers within the assay. To quantify the absolute abundance of each unique TCRbeta CDR3 rearrangement, sequence reads were collapsed and filtered. For each sample, productive Simpson clonality was calculated by taking the square root of Simpson's diversity index across productive rearrangements. Held by TCRdb, this immuneACCESS table contains in-frame sequences only and omits some clones. Under half of the omission traces to an unresolved V gene where checked; the cause of the rest is unknown. That table is the source of V, J and clone size, and D and trimming were worked out from the DNA. The sample contains around 200,000 clones, around 83% of them found a single time. Roughly 9.4% of the sample is in the top ten clones.

Collaborating institutions collected whole blood in K2EDTA tubes following their own protocols. For TCRbeta analysis, collaborators shipped samples as frozen whole blood, isolated PBMCs, or DNA extracted from either of those sample types. The investigation overall reported the following: The quantity of clinical and demographic metadata differed by source and by participant and was supplied without curation.

The CDR3 has 16 amino acids, counting the end cysteine and phenylalanine. Only the CDR3 portion is preserved as DNA: 48 bases, with reading frame beginning at the first base. The junction shows trimming of 0 bases on V and 4 bases on J, and the gene matches do not reach 6 bases of it. For CDR1 and CDR2, the germline V gene lists MNHEY and SVGAGI. In regard to this clone: Its cognate antigen has yet to be identified. No base quality information exists; no much larger clone differs at one position.

The chain is made from TRBV6-5 and TRBJ2-1, and 7 junctional nucleotides match TRBD2. This clonotype originated in a man aged 40-49 years with active or convalescent COVID-19. Material: peripheral blood. The bases are TGTGCCAGCAGTTACTCCTTGGGGGGGGGATACAATGAGCAGTTCTTC. Protein translation: CASSYSLGGGYNEQFF.